This T cell receptor beta chain comes out of a study of blood T cell repertoires in COVID-19. Study context: COVID-19 samples collected from the United States, Italy and Spain covered acute and convalescent phases.

The assay was immunoSEQ multiplex PCR, and TCRdb's table has in-frame clones only and misses some. Of over 250,000 clones listed, roughly 90% were seen once; the top ten hold 2.6%. Assignments of participants to cohorts depended upon their own reported clinical history. Donors of Cohort 3 who recovered were those that had two negative PCRs, clearance, or symptom resolution. Remarks on this clone: This sample also contains other DNA sequences that code for the same CDR3.

The specimen was PBMCs or T cells enriched from blood (not recorded which). The sequence derives from a man in his 60s who had recovered from COVID-19.

CDR3 sequence (DNA): TGCAGCGTTGGGGCAGCTCAAGAGACCCAGTACTTC. Translated, it gives CSVGAAQETQYF. This chain joins TRBV29-1 and TRBJ2-5; no reliable D call. The length of the CDR3 is 12 residues. V was cut by 4 bases and J by 2 bases, with 8 bases left in between. The V gene's germline CDR1 is SQVTM and CDR2 ANQGSEA.